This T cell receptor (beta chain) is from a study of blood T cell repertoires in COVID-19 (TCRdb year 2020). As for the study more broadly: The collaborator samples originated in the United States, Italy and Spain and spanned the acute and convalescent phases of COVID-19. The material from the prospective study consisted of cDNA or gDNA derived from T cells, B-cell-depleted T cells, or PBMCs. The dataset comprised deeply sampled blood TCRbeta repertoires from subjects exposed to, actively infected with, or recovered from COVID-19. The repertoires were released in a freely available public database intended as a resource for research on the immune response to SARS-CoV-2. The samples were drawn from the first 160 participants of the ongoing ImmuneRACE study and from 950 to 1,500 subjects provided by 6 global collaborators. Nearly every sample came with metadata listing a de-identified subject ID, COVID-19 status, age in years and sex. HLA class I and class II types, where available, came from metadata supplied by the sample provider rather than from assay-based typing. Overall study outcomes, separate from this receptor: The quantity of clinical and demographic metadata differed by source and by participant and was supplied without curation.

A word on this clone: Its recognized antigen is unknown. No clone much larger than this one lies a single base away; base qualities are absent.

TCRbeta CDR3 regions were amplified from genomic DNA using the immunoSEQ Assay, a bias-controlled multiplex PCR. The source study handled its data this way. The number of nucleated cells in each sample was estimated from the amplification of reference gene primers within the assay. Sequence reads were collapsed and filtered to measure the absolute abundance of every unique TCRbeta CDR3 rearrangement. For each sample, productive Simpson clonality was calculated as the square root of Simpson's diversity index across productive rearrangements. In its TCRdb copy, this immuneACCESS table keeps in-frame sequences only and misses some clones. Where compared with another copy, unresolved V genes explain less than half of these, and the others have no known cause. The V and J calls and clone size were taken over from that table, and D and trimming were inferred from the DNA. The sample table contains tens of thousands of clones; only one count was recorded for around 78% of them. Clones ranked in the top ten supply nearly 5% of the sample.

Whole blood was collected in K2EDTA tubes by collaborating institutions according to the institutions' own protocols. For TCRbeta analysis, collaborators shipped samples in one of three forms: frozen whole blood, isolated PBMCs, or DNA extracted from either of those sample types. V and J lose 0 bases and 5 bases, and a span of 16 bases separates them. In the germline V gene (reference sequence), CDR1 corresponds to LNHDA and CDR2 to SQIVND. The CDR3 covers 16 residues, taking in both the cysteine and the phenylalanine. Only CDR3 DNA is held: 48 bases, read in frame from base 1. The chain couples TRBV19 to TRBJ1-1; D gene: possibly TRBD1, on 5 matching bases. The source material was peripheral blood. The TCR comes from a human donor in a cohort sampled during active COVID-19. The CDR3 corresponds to CASSIDLGGIKTEAFF. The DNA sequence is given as TGTGCCAGTAGTATAGATCTGGGGGGGATAAAAACTGAAGCTTTCTTT. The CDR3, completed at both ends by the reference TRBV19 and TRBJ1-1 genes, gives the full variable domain DGGITQSPKYLFRKEGQNVTLSCEQNLNHDAMYWYRQDPGQGLRLIYYSQIVNDFQKGDIAEGYSVSREKKESFPLTVTSAQKNPTAFYLCASSIDLGGIKTEAFFGQGTRLTVV.